Listed here are 22 T cell receptor beta chains from one sample, sequenced in a study of response to subunit inactivated influenza vaccine. One entry per CDR3 protein results from TCRdb running MiXCR on the RT-PCR reads. This repertoire shows roughly 500,000 distinct CDR3 sequences, approximately 15% found once; its top ten account for less than 4%. Source: CD4+ T cells sorted from PBMCs, taken less than 30 months after vaccination. The receptors derive from a man aged 50 to 75 who received an inactivated influenza vaccine.

This clonotype showed up just a few times. V and J are TRBV7-3 and TRBJ2-2; D unclear. The CDR3 covers 13 residues. The V and J ends lost 8 bases and 4 bases respectively, with 11 bases between them. The germline CDR1 and CDR2 sequences are SGHTA and FQGTGA. For the CDR3, the DNA is TGTGCCAGCCGCCCGAGGAGCACCGGGGAGCTGTTTTTT. Residues: CASRPRSTGELFF. The full variable domain, with the rest looked up from reference TRBV7-3 and TRBJ2-2, is GAGVSQTPSNKVTEKGKYVELRCDPISGHTALYWYRQSLGQGPEFLIYFQGTGAADDSGLPNDRFFAVRPEGSVSTLKIQRTERGDSAVYLCASRPRSTGELFFGEGSRLTVL.

There are a few counts of this clonotype. This chain links TRBV5-1 with TRBJ2-2; D unclear. The CDR3 is made up of 14 amino acids. The germline V and J ends were trimmed by 5 bases and 5 bases, with 13 bases remaining between them. CDR1 is SGHRS and CDR2 is YFSETQ in the germline V gene. The CDR3 region is CASRDAPSTGELFF. The CDR3 coding sequence is TGCGCCAGCAGGGACGCCCCTAGTACCGGGGAGCTGTTTTTT.

The chain joins TRBV20-1 to TRBJ2-7; 11 nucleotides align to TRBD2. Losses at the gene ends were 4 bases for V and 7 bases for J; bases not matched to a gene: 6. CDR3 length: 13 residues. The V gene's germline CDR1 is DFQATT and CDR2 SNEGSKA (reference sequence). The CDR3 DNA reads as TGCAGTGCTAAGGAGGTAGCGGGAGGGGAGCAGTACTTC. As protein: CSAKEVAGGEQYF.

The sample holds a few counts of this clonotype. V usage is TRBV3-1 and J usage is TRBJ2-1, with D possibly TRBD2 on 5 matching bases. The CDR3 is 16 amino acids. V lost 1 base and J lost 0, with 10 bases in between. Germline CDR1 LGHDT, CDR2 YNNKEL (reference sequence). This chain's CDR3 is CASSQGTSLSYNEQFF. The CDR3, as DNA: TGTGCCAGCAGCCAAGGGACTTCACTCTCCTACAATGAGCAGTTCTTC.

In its sample, this clonotype was seen a few times. The V and J genes are TRBV10-3 and TRBJ2-7; TRBD2 might be the D (5 bases). CDR3 size: 13 residues. Trimming cost V 4 bases and J 4 bases, with 11 bases left between them. In germline, CDR1 is ENHRY, CDR2 SYGVKD. CDR3 coding DNA: TGTGCCATCAGTGCCGGGATTCGATACGAGCAGTACTTC. It translates to CAISAGIRYEQYF.

In regard to this clonotype: A much larger clone lies one base from this, so it may be a read error. Written as DNA, the CDR3 is TGTGCCAGCAAACAGAGGGGCAATCAGCCCCAGCATTTT. Its protein is CASKQRGNQPQHF. This chain uses TRBV12-3 or TRBV12-4 with TRBJ1-5; unclear D gene. Trimming shortened V by 7 bases and J by 2 bases, and 9 bases separated the two germline ends. The CDR3 contains 13 residues.

This clonotype was recorded a few times. The V call is TRBV3-1, the J call TRBJ2-2; D may correspond to TRBD1 or TRBD2 (5 bases each). This CDR3 has 13 residues. Germline V gives CDR1 LGHDT, CDR2 YNNKEL (reference sequence). V lost 3 bases and J lost 4, with 6 bases in between. Here the CDR3 DNA reads TGTGCCAGCAGCCAGAGGGGCACCGGGGAGCTGTTTTTT. Translated: CASSQRGTGELFF.

This clonotype was picked up a small number of times. This rearrangement joins TRBV5-1 to TRBJ1-4, with D possibly matching TRBD1 (5 bases). The CDR3 runs to 15 residues. Germline CDR1 and CDR2: SGHRS and YFSETQ. Trimming removed 4 bases at V and 0 bases at J, with 10 bases between. CDR3 amino acids: CASSPQGATNEKLFF. In DNA, the CDR3 is TGCGCCAGCAGCCCGCAGGGTGCAACTAATGAAAAACTGTTTTTT. Based on the CDR3 plus reference TRBV5-1 and TRBJ1-4, the full variable domain is KAGVTQTPRYLIKTRGQQVTLSCSPISGHRSVSWYQQTPGQGLQFLFEYFSETQRNKGNFPGRFSGRQFSNSRSEMNVSTLELGDSALYLCASSPQGATNEKLFFGSGTQLSVL.

This clonotype has just a few counts. The chain is built from TRBV7-2 and TRBJ2-7; D uncertain. Germline V gives CDR1 SGHTA, CDR2 FQGNSA. Trimming left V 5 bases short and J 5 bases short, with 16 bases between. The CDR3 runs to 14 residues. As DNA, the CDR3 is TGTGCCAGCAGCCTCCGGGCCACGAGCGACGAGCAGTACTTC. Protein product: CASSLRATSDEQYF.

The rearrangement links TRBV20-1 to TRBJ2-3, with TRBD1 matching 10 bases. The germline V gene has CDR1 DFQATT and CDR2 SNEGSKA (reference sequence). The CDR3 is made up of 13 amino acids. V lost 6 bases, J lost 6 bases, and 6 bases stayed unmatched. The CDR3 spells CSAKTGGMDTQYF. The CDR3 nucleotides are TGCAGTGCCAAGACAGGGGGCATGGATACGCAGTATTTT.

This clonotype has a count of ten or more. For the CDR3, the DNA is TGTGCCAGCAGTTTTGTACTAGGGCCCCAGCATTTT. Its translation is CASSFVLGPQHF. The J gene is TRBJ1-5, the V gene TRBV28; no reliable D call. The CDR3 covers 12 residues. Trimming pared 3 bases from V and 9 bases from J, leaving 9 bases between. Germline V gene sequence: CDR1 MDHEN, CDR2 SYDVKM.

This chain links TRBV7-2 with TRBJ2-1; D is undetermined. Germline V gene sequence: CDR1 SGHTA, CDR2 FQGNSA. Between the trimmed V and J ends, which lost 0 bases and 4 bases, there was a span of 10 bases. This CDR3 has 15 amino acids. CDR3 sequence reads: CASSLAAIEYNEQFF. Written as DNA, the CDR3 is TGTGCCAGCAGCTTAGCAGCGATAGAGTACAATGAGCAGTTCTTC.

This clonotype appeared many times. The chain combines TRBV25-1 with TRBJ2-2, with D perhaps TRBD2 (5 bases). V was trimmed by 5 bases and J by 3 bases, leaving 10 bases between them. CDR1 and CDR2 (germline): MGHDK, SYGVNS. There are 14 residues in the CDR3. The CDR3 loop is CASSRTGDTGELFF. DNA of the CDR3: TGTGCCAGCAGTAGGACTGGGGACACCGGGGAGCTGTTTTTT.

The V and J genes are TRBV7-9 and TRBJ2-4, with TRBD2 matching over 8 bases. Germline CDR1 SEHNR, CDR2 FQNEAQ (reference sequence). This CDR3 is built from 15 residues. V was pared by 5 bases and J by 1 base, with 4 bases of the junction left unmatched. Here the CDR3 DNA reads TGTGCCAGCAGCCAATCGGGGGGGGCCAAAAACATTCAGTACTTC. This encodes CASSQSGGAKNIQYF.

This rearrangement joins TRBV10-3 to TRBJ1-1; perhaps TRBD1 as D (5 bases). The CDR3 sequence is 16 residues long. Deletions cut 0 bases from V and 1 base from J, with 12 bases between. Germline V gene data show CDR1 as ENHRY and CDR2 as SYGVKD. The DNA for the CDR3 is TGTGCCATCAGTGAGTCGAGGGGAGGAAGGAACACTGAAGCTTTCTTT. Protein sequence: CAISESRGGRNTEAFF.

This rearrangement joins TRBV19 to TRBJ1-5, with TRBD1 identical over 9 bases. With 4 bases clipped from V and 6 bases from J, the junction kept 10 bases outside the gene matches. This CDR3 region has 16 residues. CDR1 and CDR2 from the germline V gene are LNHDA and SQIVND (reference sequence). For the CDR3, the DNA is TGTGCCAGTAGTACATCCGGAGGGACAGGGACTCAGCCCCAGCATTTT. This sequence encodes CASSTSGGTGTQPQHF.

This clonotype was detected a few times. The chain combines TRBV7-9 with TRBJ2-6; unclear D gene. From germline, CDR1 is SEHNR and CDR2 FQNEAQ (reference sequence). The V end was cut by 5 bases, the J end by 4 bases, with 6 bases between. The CDR3 contains 13 residues. The CDR3 here is CASSLRGANVLTF. CDR3 bases: TGTGCCAGCAGCCTTCGCGGGGCCAACGTCCTGACTTTC.

V is TRBV12-3 or TRBV12-4 and J is TRBJ1-1, with 9 bases aligning to TRBD1. The V gene end was trimmed by 6 bases and the J gene end by 3 bases; junction bases not matched to a gene: 8. This CDR3 region has 15 residues. The CDR3: CASSRADRGDTEAFF. In DNA, the CDR3 is TGTGCCAGCAGCCGAGCCGACAGGGGGGACACTGAAGCTTTCTTT.

With respect to this clonotype: Germline and junction disagree at one end, which may indicate a read error. The CDR3 region is CASSGTGLAYEQYF. The CDR3 DNA is TGTGCGAGCTCAGGGACAGGGTTGGCCTACGAGCAGTACTTC. V and J are TRBV18 and TRBJ2-7; 9 bases align to TRBD1. The CDR3 extends over 14 amino acids. In germline, CDR1 is KGHSH, CDR2 LQKENI.

The CDR3 loop reads CASSQTNPQETQYF. In nucleotides, the CDR3 is TGCGCCAGCAGTCAGACTAATCCACAAGAGACCCAGTACTTC. The gene calls are TRBV10-2 and TRBJ2-5; weak D call: TRBD2 (5 bases). CDR3 size: 14 residues. V lost 5 bases and J 2 bases, leaving 12 bases between the germline ends. CDR1 is WSHSY and CDR2 is SAAADI in the germline V gene.

The chain has TRBV12-3 or TRBV12-4 and TRBJ1-1; perhaps TRBD1 as D (5 bases). The V and J ends lost 3 bases and 1 base respectively, with 9 bases between them. The CDR3 has 14 residues. The CDR3 DNA reads TGTGCCAGCAGTTTCGTGACAGCGAACACTGAAGCTTTCTTT. Its translation is CASSFVTANTEAFF.

This clonotype came up a few times. V is TRBV5-1 and J is TRBJ2-3; TRBD1 or TRBD2 may be the D gene (6 bases each). The germline V and J ends were trimmed by 4 bases and 8 bases, with 17 bases remaining between them. CDR1 SGHRS and CDR2 YFSETQ come from the germline V gene. The CDR3 extends over 14 amino acids. CDR3 bases: TGCGCCAGCAGCCGAACAGGGTCGCGGGGTACGCAGTATTTT. As protein: CASSRTGSRGTQYF.